One sample yielded the 18 T cell receptor beta chains listed below, sequenced in a study of blood T cell repertoires in COVID-19 (dated by TCRdb to about 2020). Library preparation used the immunoSEQ multiplex PCR assay. TCRdb obtained this table from immuneACCESS and retained in-frame rearrangements with V and J assigned. These tables miss some clones; where compared with another copy, unresolved V genes account for less than half of the shortfall, and the remainder is unexplained. This sample gives 62,000 or so clones in total; around 90% of them show up just once. In total, the top ten clones hold 2% to 2.5% of the sample. The sequencing input was peripheral blood. These receptor sequences come from a human donor in a cohort sampled during active COVID-19.

The chain's CDR3 is CASSVLAGSYNEQFF. The CDR3 nucleotides are TGTGCCAGCAGCGTATTAGCGGGGTCCTACAATGAGCAGTTCTTC. The V call is TRBV7-2, the J call TRBJ2-1, with 8 bases identical to TRBD2. This CDR3 contains 15 residues. Per germline, CDR1 SGHTA and CDR2 FQGNSA. V lost 5 bases, J lost 1 base, and 4 bases stayed unmatched. The variable domain in full, completed from reference TRBV7-2 and TRBJ2-1, reads GAGVSQSPSNKVTEKGKDVELRCDPISGHTALYWYRQSLGQGLEFLIYFQGNSAPDKSGLPSDRFSAERTGGSVSTLTIQRTQQEDSAVYLCASSVLAGSYNEQFFGPGTRLTVL.

J is TRBJ1-6 and V is TRBV19; TRBD1 is a possible D gene (5 bases). V lost 7 bases, J lost 7 bases, and 17 bases lay in between. CDR3 length equals 15 residues. CDR1 is LNHDA, CDR2 SQIVND, per germline (reference sequence). The CDR3 sequence: CASTILQGWNSPLHF. The CDR3 DNA reads as TGTGCCAGTACCATACTTCAGGGTTGGAATTCACCCCTCCACTTT.

The gene calls are TRBV4-1 and TRBJ1-5; 9 bases line up with TRBD1. The CDR3 sequence is 16 residues long. The V gene end was trimmed by 3 bases and the J gene end by 2 bases; junction bases not matched to a gene: 5. Germline V gives CDR1 MGHRA, CDR2 YSYEKL. CDR3 amino acids: CASSQLQGARNQPQHF. The CDR3 DNA reads TGCGCCAGCAGCCAGCTACAGGGGGCGCGCAATCAGCCCCAGCATTTT.

This clone was seen just once. The chain uses TRBV6-2 or TRBV6-3 and TRBJ2-3; 10 nucleotides line up with TRBD2. The CDR3 runs 16 residues. Losses at the gene ends were 5 bases for V and 1 base for J; bases not matched to a gene: 6. Germline-derived CDR1 and CDR2 are MNHEY and SVGEGT. The CDR3 sequence is CASSLLAGVGTDTQYF. The CDR3 DNA reads TGTGCCAGCAGTCTTCTAGCGGGAGTGGGCACAGATACGCAGTATTTT.

J is TRBJ2-1 and V is TRBV27; D perhaps matches TRBD2 (5 bases). The length of the CDR3 is 15 residues. Per the germline V gene, CDR1 is MNHEY and CDR2 is SMNVEV (reference sequence). With 5 bases removed from V and 7 bases from J, the gap between germline ends came to 18 bases. The CDR3 nucleotides read TGTGCCAGCAGTCTTCGGATCCTACTAGAAAATGAGCAGTTCTTC. This gives the protein CASSLRILLENEQFF.

V usage is TRBV28 and J usage is TRBJ1-2; no reliable D call. V was clipped by 4 bases and J by 3 bases, with 6 bases between them. CDR3 length: 12 amino acids. Germline CDR1 reads MDHEN; CDR2 reads SYDVKM. In DNA, the CDR3 is TGTGCCAGCAGTTATCGAGACTATGGCTACACCTTC. Translation gives CASSYRDYGYTF.

The sample holds one count of this clone. V usage is TRBV11-2 and J usage is TRBJ1-2; D possibly corresponds to TRBD1 (5 bases). The CDR3 totals 16 residues. The germline CDR1 and CDR2 sequences are SGHAT and FQNNGV. Trimming left V 6 bases short and J 7 bases short, with 24 bases between. CDR3 bases: TGTGCCAGCAGGTTTGGGCCCTACGCAGGGCGACGTGGCTACACCTTC. This codes for CASRFGPYAGRRGYTF.

This rearrangement joins TRBV7-2 to TRBJ2-5, with D maybe TRBD2 (5 bases). Germline CDR1 reads SGHTA; CDR2 reads FQGNSA. This CDR3 has 16 residues. The V end was cut by 1 base, the J end by 1 base, with 13 bases between. Written as DNA, the CDR3 is TGTGCCAGCAGCTTAGGTCTCCGTCGGGGCCAAGAGACCCAGTACTTC. Amino acids: CASSLGLRRGQETQYF.

The chain has TRBV6-1 and TRBJ1-5; 8 nucleotides agree with TRBD1. The CDR3 is 16 residues long. The V and J ends lost 3 bases and 4 bases, in that order; junction bases with no gene match: 8. Germline V gives CDR1 MNHNS, CDR2 SASEGT. As DNA, the CDR3 is TGTGCCAGCAGTGATAGGACAGGGAATGGTAATCAGCCCCAGCATTTT. Translating gives CASSDRTGNGNQPQHF.

The chain employs TRBV6-1 and TRBJ1-5; 8 bases are shared with TRBD1. The CDR3 is 16 amino acids. Germline CDR1 and CDR2: MNHNS and SASEGT. Trimming removed 3 bases from V and 7 bases from J; junction bases left unmatched: 11. As DNA, the CDR3 is TGTGCCAGCAGTGAGAGTGGCAGGGGGCGTGGACAGCCCCAGCATTTT. Residues: CASSESGRGRGQPQHF.

The rearrangement uses TRBV24-1 and TRBJ2-2; TRBD2 is a possible D gene (5 bases). V lost 3 bases to trimming and J lost 3 bases, with 7 bases between them. CDR1 and CDR2 from the germline V gene are KGHDR and SFDVKD. The CDR3 is made up of 14 amino acids. The CDR3 protein is CATSDIGDTGELFF. The CDR3 DNA reads TGTGCCACCAGTGATATCGGGGACACCGGGGAGCTGTTTTTT.

The rearrangement joins TRBV20-1 to TRBJ1-4; tentative D call: TRBD1 (6 bases). This CDR3 spans 11 amino acids. The V and J ends lost 5 bases and 9 bases respectively, with 10 bases between them. Per the germline V gene, CDR1 is DFQATT and CDR2 is SNEGSKA (reference sequence). The CDR3 sequence: CSAPDRKKLFF. For the CDR3, the DNA is TGCAGTGCTCCTGACAGGAAAAAACTGTTTTTT.

V and J are TRBV28 and TRBJ1-5; 8 bases agree with TRBD1. The CDR3 covers 17 residues. From germline, CDR1 is MDHEN and CDR2 SYDVKM. Trimming at V came to 4 bases and at J to 5 bases, leaving 13 bases not matched to a gene. The CDR3 nucleotides read TGTGCCAGCAGTTGGGGGGGTTCAGGGGGCAGCTATCAGCCCCAGCATTTT. Its protein product is CASSWGGSGGSYQPQHF.

There are many counts of this clone. Relative to the germline gene, one junction end is altered; a read error may explain this. The chain combines TRBV4-1 with TRBJ1-2; a weak D match, TRBD1 (5 bases). Per the germline V gene, CDR1 is MGHRA and CDR2 is YSYEKL. This CDR3 contains 12 residues. As DNA, the CDR3 is TGCGCCAGCAGCCCAGGGAGCGGGGGGTTTCAATTC. It codes for CASSPGSGGFQF.

The chain is built from TRBV19 and TRBJ2-7; D unclear. The germline CDR1 and CDR2 sequences are LNHDA and SQIVND (reference sequence). This CDR3 has 13 amino acids. Trimming stripped 3 bases from V and 5 bases from J, with 11 bases between. CDR3 protein: CASSMAQFHEQYF. DNA for the CDR3: TGTGCCAGTAGTATGGCTCAGTTTCACGAGCAGTACTTC.

The chain employs TRBV4-1 and TRBJ2-1, with 9 bases aligning to TRBD2. Germline CDR1 is MGHRA and CDR2 is YSYEKL. The CDR3 sequence is 17 residues long. V dropped 0 bases and J dropped 7; count of bases not matched to a gene: 10. CDR3: CASSQDRGGRARNEQFF. The CDR3 DNA sequence: TGCGCCAGCAGCCAAGATCGAGGCGGGAGGGCCCGGAATGAGCAGTTCTTC.

This chain joins TRBV4-1 and TRBJ2-3; 14 bases align to TRBD2. Germline trimming cut 3 bases from V and 1 base from J; bases unmatched to any gene: 0. Germline CDR1 is MGHRA and CDR2 is YSYEKL. This CDR3 is built from 16 residues. The DNA for the CDR3 is TGCGCCAGCAGCCAGGGACTAGCGGGGGGCACAGATACGCAGTATTTT. This translates into CASSQGLAGGTDTQYF.

The genes are TRBV7-2 and TRBJ2-5; 8 positions match TRBD2. The junction had 15 bases not matched to a gene; V was cut back by 5 bases and J by 13 bases. CDR3 length equals 14 residues. Germline V gene lookup returns CDR1 SGHTA and CDR2 FQGNSA. The CDR3 nucleotides are TGTGCCAGCAGCGACAGGCAGGGGTTAGCGGGACTGTACTTC. Translating gives CASSDRQGLAGLYF. Using reference TRBV7-2 and TRBJ2-5 for the parts outside the CDR3, the full variable domain is GAGVSQSPSNKVTEKGKDVELRCDPISGHTALYWYRQSLGQGLEFLIYFQGNSAPDKSGLPSDRFSAERTGGSVSTLTIQRTQQEDSAVYLCASSDRQGLAGLYFGPGTRLLVL.